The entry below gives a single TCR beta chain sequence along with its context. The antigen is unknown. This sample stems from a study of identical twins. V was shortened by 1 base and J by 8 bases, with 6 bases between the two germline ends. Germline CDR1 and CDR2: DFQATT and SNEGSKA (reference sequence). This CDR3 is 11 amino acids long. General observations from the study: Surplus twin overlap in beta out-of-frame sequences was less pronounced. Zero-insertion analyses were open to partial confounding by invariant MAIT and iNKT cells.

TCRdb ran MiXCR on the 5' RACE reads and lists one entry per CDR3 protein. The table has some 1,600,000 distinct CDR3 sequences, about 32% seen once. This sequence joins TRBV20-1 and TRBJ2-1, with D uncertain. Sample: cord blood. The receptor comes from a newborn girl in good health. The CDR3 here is CSARVGYEQFF. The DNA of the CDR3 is TGCAGTGCTAGAGTCGGTTATGAGCAGTTCTTC.